This T cell receptor beta chain was sequenced in a study of shared clonotypes between healthy human individuals. Assay: immunoSEQ multiplex PCR; the TCRdb copy retains only in-frame clones and omits some. The table includes some 740,000 clones, about 92% detected once. Cells designated naive CD8 were CD45RO-negative and were positively selected for CCR7, with terminally differentiated effector memory CD45RA+ cells excluded. Healthy and HIV-negative, the adult donors had no recent acute infections or vaccinations. Germline values: CDR1 SGHTS, CDR2 YDEGEE. The CDR3 length is 16 residues. The V end lost 2 bases, the J end lost 0 bases, and 15 bases lay between the germline ends.

What was sequenced was naive CD8+ T cells sorted from blood. The rearrangement joins TRBV5-8 to TRBJ2-7; D is undetermined. The receptor's source is a man aged 30 to 39 in good health. CDR3 residues: CASSFLIPSSSYEQYF. CDR3 DNA sequence: TGTGCCAGCAGCTTCCTAATACCCTCTAGCTCCTACGAGCAGTACTTC.